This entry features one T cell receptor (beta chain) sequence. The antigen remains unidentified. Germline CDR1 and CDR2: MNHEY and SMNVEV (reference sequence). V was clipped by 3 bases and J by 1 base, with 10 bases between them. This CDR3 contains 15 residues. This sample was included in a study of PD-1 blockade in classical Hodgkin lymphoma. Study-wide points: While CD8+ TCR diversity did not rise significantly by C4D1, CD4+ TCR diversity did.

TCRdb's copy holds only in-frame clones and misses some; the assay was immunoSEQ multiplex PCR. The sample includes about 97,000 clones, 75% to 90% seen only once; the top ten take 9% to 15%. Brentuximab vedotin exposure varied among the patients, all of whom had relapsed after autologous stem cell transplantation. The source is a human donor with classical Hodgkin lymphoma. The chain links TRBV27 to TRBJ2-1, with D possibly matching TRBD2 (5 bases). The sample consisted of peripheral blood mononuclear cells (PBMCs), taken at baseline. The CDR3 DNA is TGTGCCAGCAGTTTCTTTGGGAGTTCCTACAATGAGCAGTTCTTC. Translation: CASSFFGSSYNEQFF.